A selection of T cell receptor beta chains follows, all from one sample in a study of cytomegalovirus exposure and HLA in healthy donors. Generated by immunoSEQ multiplex PCR, the TCRdb table keeps only in-frame clones and is missing some. The sample data list 120,000 to 150,000 clones. Sequencing was done on a sample of PBMCs. The source of these receptors is a man aged 40-49 years in good health and CMV-seronegative. The conserved cysteine and the conserved F or W are not part of the CDR3 here. A D gene is named only where the DNA matches it firmly.

J: TRBJ2-7
D: -
V: TRBV5-6
CDR3: ASSSLGVEQY

J: TRBJ1-5
D: -
V: TRBV19
CDR3: ASTGEPGGTRNQPQH

J: TRBJ2-5
D: -
V: TRBV4-2
CDR3: ASSQDSSQETQY

J: TRBJ1-5
D: TRBD1
V: TRBV5-1
CDR3: ASSPGQGGYGNQPQH

J: TRBJ1-2
D: TRBD1
V: TRBV7-3
CDR3: ASSLRPPGTGTGFYGYT

J: TRBJ2-1
D: TRBD2
V: TRBV2
CDR3: ASTRPGTSGGAVNEQF

J: TRBJ2-7
D: TRBD2
V: TRBV2
CDR3: ASSATSGGWEQY

J: TRBJ2-5
D: -
V: TRBV4-1
CDR3: ASSQAPSQGETQY

J: TRBJ2-7
D: TRBD1
V: TRBV19
CDR3: ASSQRDRGFYEQY

J: TRBJ1-1
D: -
V: TRBV7-2
CDR3: ASRSWGQNTEAF

J: TRBJ1-1
D: -
V: TRBV5-4
CDR3: ASTLQGINTEAF

J: TRBJ1-5
D: -
V: TRBV5-1
CDR3: ASSLSGYQPQH

J: TRBJ2-7
D: TRBD1
V: TRBV7-4
CDR3: ASSLQDRHGIYEQY

J: TRBJ2-5
D: -
V: TRBV4-2
CDR3: ASSQEVARQGETQY

J: TRBJ2-2
D: -
V: TRBV10-2
CDR3: ASSDPPLGRVSWSTGELF

J: TRBJ2-5
D: TRBD2
V: TRBV5-4
CDR3: ASSPGLAGVGY

J: TRBJ1-6
D: TRBD1
V: TRBV6-1
CDR3: ASADRGWRSPLH

J: TRBJ2-3
D: -
V: TRBV7-6
CDR3: ASSLGAIRTDTQY

J: TRBJ2-5
D: TRBD2
V: TRBV6-1
CDR3: ASSDGGGQETQY

J: TRBJ1-5
D: -
V: TRBV7-2
CDR3: ASSSIGQPPNQPQH

J: TRBJ2-7
D: TRBD1
V: TRBV5-4
CDR3: ASSFIRQGVNYEQY

J: TRBJ1-1
D: -
V: TRBV9
CDR3: ASSVRDIGEGLDTEAF

J: TRBJ1-5
D: -
V: TRBV7-9
CDR3: ASSQGFDQPQH

J: TRBJ2-3
D: TRBD1
V: TRBV11-3
CDR3: ASSFRGQTDTQY

J: TRBJ1-6
D: -
V: TRBV5-1
CDR3: ASSQGYNSPLH

J: TRBJ1-1
D: TRBD1
V: TRBV20-1
CDR3: RPGQGAF

J: TRBJ2-2
D: TRBD1
V: TRBV11-2
CDR3: ASSLSGTGGGELF

J: TRBJ1-5
D: -
V: TRBV9
CDR3: ASSVDGVGNQPQH

J: TRBJ2-7
D: -
V: TRBV7-9
CDR3: ASSASPYEQY

J: TRBJ1-5
D: TRBD1
V: TRBV4-2
CDR3: ASSQDQGGFSNQPQH

J: TRBJ1-2
D: -
V: TRBV11-2
CDR3: ASSPNRFPNYGYT

J: TRBJ2-3
D: -
V: TRBV19
CDR3: ASSKMGGRGTDTQY

J: TRBJ2-3
D: TRBD1
V: TRBV6-4
CDR3: ASIAPGQGKADTQY

J: TRBJ2-3
D: TRBD1
V: TRBV15
CDR3: ATSRGRQGGTDTQY

J: TRBJ1-2
D: TRBD1
V: TRBV19
CDR3: ASSDRDYGYT

J: TRBJ1-5
D: TRBD1
V: TRBV19
CDR3: ASTTGQKFYSNQPQH

J: TRBJ1-3
D: -
V: TRBV9
CDR3: ASSVNPAGGNTIY

J: TRBJ2-6
D: -
V: TRBV10-1
CDR3: ASSEIGSRVMANVLT

J: TRBJ2-3
D: -
V: TRBV5-4
CDR3: ASSLPGTARTDTQY

J: TRBJ2-1
D: TRBD2
V: TRBV5-1
CDR3: ASSPPGGVNEQF

J: TRBJ1-2
D: -
V: TRBV7-2
CDR3: ASSLALAAGYT

J: TRBJ2-7
D: TRBD1
V: TRBV7-2
CDR3: ASSLEGQRYEQY

J: TRBJ1-1
D: -
V: TRBV19
CDR3: ASSIRGGNTEAF

J: TRBJ1-1
D: TRBD1
V: TRBV5-6
CDR3: ASSSKGQGGTEAF

J: TRBJ2-1
D: -
V: TRBV5-6
CDR3: ASSLAISGFNEQF

J: TRBJ1-4
D: -
V: TRBV2
CDR3: ASSLLAVQGSRSWANEKLF

J: TRBJ2-1
D: TRBD2
V: TRBV9
CDR3: ASSVGGSGGTSSYNEQF

J: TRBJ2-1
D: -
V: TRBV7-9
CDR3: ASSLNGQEQF

J: TRBJ2-2
D: -
V: TRBV15
CDR3: ATSRERDTGELF

J: TRBJ2-3
D: -
V: TRBV5-8
CDR3: ASRSLVGQGPDTQY